The clone carrying this TCR beta chain was seen a few times. Trimming removed 3 bases from V and 7 bases from J, with 9 bases in between. This CDR3 spans 12 amino acids. Germline-derived CDR1 and CDR2 are MDHEN and SYDVKM. The data originate from a study of beta chain features in type 1 diabetes. The collection from each donor was one heparinised blood draw averaging about 116 mL. The authors reverse transcribed all of the isolated RNA, so sequencing captured expressed TCRB transcripts. Profiling relied on immunoSEQ multiplex PCR, and the TCRdb table lists in-frame clones only, not all of them. The table records nearly 250,000 clones, 13% to 15% of them present only once.

The sequencing input was naive CD4+ T cells from blood. This sequence originates from a woman aged 40 to 55 in good health. The chain combines TRBV28 with TRBJ1-1; D not resolved. The CDR3 sequence: CASSLTGFEAFF. The CDR3 DNA reads TGTGCCAGCAGTTTGACCGGGTTTGAAGCTTTCTTT.